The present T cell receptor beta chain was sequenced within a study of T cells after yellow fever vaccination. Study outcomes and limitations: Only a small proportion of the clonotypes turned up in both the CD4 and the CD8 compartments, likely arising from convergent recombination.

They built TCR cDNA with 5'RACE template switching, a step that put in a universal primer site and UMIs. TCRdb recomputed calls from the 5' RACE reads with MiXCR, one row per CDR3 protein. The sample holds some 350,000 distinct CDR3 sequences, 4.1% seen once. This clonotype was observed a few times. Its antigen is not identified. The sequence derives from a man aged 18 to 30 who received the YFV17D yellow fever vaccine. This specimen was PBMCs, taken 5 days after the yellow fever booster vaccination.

The CDR3 sequence is CASSPGTTLGTEAFF. As DNA, the CDR3 is TGTGCCAGCTCACCCGGGACCACTCTGGGCACTGAAGCTTTCTTT. The chain carries TRBV18 and TRBJ1-1, with D tentatively TRBD1 (5 bases). Looked up from germline, CDR1 is KGHSH and CDR2 is LQKENI. The CDR3 is 15 residues long. The ends were cut back, 3 bases at V and 4 bases at J, with 15 bases in the middle.